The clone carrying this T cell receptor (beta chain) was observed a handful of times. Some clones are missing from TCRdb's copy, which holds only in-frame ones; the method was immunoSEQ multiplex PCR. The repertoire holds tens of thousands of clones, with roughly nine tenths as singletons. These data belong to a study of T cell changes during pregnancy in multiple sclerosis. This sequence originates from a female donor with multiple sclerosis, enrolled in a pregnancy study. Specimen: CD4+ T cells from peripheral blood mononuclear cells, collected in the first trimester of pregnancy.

CDR3 region: CASSRRDRSSYEQYF. The CDR3 nucleotides read TGTGCCAGCAGCCGCCGGGACAGGAGCTCCTACGAGCAGTACTTC. The V gene is TRBV7-2, the J gene TRBJ2-7, with 8 bases lining up with TRBD1. The CDR3 extends over 15 amino acids. The V segment lost 5 bases and the J segment 0 bases; nucleotides outside the gene matches: 6. Germline CDR1 is SGHTA and CDR2 is FQGNSA.